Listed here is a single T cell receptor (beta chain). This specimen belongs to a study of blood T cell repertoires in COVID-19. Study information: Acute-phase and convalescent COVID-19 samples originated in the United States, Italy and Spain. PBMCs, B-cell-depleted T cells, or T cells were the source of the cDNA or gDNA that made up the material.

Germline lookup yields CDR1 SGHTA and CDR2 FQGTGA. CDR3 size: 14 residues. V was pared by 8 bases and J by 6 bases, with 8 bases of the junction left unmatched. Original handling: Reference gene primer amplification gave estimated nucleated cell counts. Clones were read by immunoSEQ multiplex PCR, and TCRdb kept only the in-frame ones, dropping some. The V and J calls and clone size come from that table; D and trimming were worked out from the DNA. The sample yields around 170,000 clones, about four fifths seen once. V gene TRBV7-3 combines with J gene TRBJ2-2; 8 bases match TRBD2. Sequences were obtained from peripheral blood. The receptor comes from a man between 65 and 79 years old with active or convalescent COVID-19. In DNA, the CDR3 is TGTGCCAGCCAATCCGGGAGGGGCTCCGGGGAGCTGTTTTTT. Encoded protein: CASQSGRGSGELFF.